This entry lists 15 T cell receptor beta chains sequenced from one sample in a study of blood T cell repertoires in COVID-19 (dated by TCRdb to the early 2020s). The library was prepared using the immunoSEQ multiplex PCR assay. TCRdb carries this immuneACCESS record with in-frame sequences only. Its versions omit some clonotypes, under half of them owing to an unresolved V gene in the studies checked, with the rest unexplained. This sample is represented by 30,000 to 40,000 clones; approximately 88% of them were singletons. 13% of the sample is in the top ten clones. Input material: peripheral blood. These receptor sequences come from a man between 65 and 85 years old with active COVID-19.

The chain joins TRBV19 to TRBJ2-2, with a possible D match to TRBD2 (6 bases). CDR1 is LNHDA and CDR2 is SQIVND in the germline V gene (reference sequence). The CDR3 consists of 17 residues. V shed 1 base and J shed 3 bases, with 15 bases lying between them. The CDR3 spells CASSIGGGYGYTGELFF. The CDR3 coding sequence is TGTGCCAGTAGTATAGGTGGGGGGTACGGTTACACCGGGGAGCTGTTTTTT.

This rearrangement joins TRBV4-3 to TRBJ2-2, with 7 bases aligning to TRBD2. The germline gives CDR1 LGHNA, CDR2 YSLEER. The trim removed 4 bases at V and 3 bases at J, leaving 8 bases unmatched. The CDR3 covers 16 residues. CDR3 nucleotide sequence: TGCGCCAGCAGCCCATCAGGACTAGGGGACACCGGGGAGCTGTTTTTT. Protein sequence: CASSPSGLGDTGELFF.

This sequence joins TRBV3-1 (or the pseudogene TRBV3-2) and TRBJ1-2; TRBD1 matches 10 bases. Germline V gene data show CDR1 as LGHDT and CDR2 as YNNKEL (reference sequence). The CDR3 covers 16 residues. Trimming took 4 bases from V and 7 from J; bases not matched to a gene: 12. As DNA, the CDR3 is TGTGCCAGCAGCCCACCGACAGGGGGCGAAACTGGTGGCTACACCTTC. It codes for CASSPPTGGETGGYTF.

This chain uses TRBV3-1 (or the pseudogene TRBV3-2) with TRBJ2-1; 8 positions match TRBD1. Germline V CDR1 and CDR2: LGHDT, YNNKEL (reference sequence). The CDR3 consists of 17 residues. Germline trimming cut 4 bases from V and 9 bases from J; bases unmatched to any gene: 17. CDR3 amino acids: CASSRLRTGTPLGEQFF. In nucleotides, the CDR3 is TGTGCCAGCAGCCGCCTGAGGACAGGGACACCTCTGGGTGAGCAGTTCTTC.

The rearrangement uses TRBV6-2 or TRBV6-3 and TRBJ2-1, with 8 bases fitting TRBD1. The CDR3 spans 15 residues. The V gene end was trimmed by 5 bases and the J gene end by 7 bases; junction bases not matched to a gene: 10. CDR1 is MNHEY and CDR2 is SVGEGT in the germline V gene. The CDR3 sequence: CASSLRGRLTNEQFF. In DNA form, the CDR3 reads TGTGCCAGCAGTCTCAGGGGGCGACTCACTAATGAGCAGTTCTTC.

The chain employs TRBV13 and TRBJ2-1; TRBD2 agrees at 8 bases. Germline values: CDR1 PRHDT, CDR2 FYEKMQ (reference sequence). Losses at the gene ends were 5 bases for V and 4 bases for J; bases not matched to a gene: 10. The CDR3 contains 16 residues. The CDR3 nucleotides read TGTGCCAGCAGCCTACTACTAGCGGCAAGTTACAATGAGCAGTTCTTC. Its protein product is CASSLLLAASYNEQFF.

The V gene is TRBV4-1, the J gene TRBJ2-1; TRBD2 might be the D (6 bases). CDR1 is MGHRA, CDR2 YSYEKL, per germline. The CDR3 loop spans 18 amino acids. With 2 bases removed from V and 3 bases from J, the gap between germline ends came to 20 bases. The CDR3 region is CASSQIVPLGGDYNEQFF. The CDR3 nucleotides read TGCGCCAGCAGCCAAATTGTCCCTTTGGGGGGAGACTACAATGAGCAGTTCTTC.

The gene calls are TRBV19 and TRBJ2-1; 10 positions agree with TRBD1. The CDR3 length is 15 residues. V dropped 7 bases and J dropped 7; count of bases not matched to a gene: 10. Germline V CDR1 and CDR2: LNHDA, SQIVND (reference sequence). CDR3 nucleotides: TGTGCCAGTAACGATCCGGGACAGGGGAGGAATGAGCAGTTCTTC. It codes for CASNDPGQGRNEQFF.

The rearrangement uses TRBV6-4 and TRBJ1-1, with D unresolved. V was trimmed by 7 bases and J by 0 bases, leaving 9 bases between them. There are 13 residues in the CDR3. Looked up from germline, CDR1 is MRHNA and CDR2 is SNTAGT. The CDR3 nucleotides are TGTGCCAGCAAGAGGGAAATGAACACTGAAGCTTTCTTT. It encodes CASKREMNTEAFF.

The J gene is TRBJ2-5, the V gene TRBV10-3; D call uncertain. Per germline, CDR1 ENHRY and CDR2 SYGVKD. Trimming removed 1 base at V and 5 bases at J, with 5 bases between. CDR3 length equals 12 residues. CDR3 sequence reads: CAISEFGETQYF. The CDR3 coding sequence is TGTGCCATCAGTGAGTTCGGGGAGACCCAGTACTTC.

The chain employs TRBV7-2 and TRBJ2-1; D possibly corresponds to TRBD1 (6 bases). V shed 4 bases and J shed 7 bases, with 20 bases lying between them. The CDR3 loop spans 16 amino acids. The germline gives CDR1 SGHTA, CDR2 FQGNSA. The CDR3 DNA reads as TGTGCCAGCAGCTCCCAGGGATTGGGGGCTAGGAATGAGCAGTTCTTC. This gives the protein CASSSQGLGARNEQFF.

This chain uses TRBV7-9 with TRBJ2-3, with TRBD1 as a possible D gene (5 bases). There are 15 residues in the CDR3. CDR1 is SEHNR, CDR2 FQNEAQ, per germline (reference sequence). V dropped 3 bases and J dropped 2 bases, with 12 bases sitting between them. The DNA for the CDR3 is TGTGCCAGCAGCTTTCCAGGGTATTACACAGATACGCAGTATTTT. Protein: CASSFPGYYTDTQYF.

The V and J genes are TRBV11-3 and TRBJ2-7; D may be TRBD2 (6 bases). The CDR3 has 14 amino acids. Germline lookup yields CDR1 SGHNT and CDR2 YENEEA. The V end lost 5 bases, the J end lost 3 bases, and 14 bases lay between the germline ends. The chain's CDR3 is CASSGTVGGYEQYF. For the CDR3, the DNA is TGTGCCAGCAGCGGGACTGTTGGTGGCTACGAGCAGTACTTC.

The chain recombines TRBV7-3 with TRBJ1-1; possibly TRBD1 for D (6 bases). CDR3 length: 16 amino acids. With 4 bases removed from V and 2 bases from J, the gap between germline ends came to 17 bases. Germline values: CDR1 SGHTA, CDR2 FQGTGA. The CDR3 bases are TGTGCCAGCAGCTCCGCCTTGACAGGCAGAAACACTGAAGCTTTCTTT. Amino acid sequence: CASSSALTGRNTEAFF.

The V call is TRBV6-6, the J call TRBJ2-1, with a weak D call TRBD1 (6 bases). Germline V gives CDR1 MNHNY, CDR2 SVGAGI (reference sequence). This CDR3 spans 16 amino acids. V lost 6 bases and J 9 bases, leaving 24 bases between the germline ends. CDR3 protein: CASSQPGTRVGVEQFF. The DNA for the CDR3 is TGTGCCAGCAGCCAACCCGGGACACGGGTTGGTGTTGAGCAGTTCTTC.